What follows describes a single TCR beta chain. Deep-level settings were used for running the assay. The material for each subset, its genomic DNA, was split evenly across several immunoSEQ plates. Libraries were prepared by immunoSEQ multiplex PCR; TCRdb keeps only in-frame clonotypes and omits some of them. The sample has roughly 2.5 million clones, roughly 92% seen once. The data belong to a study of shared clonotypes between healthy human individuals. Study-wide background: Every donor yielded three CD4 naive, three CD4 memory, two CD8 naive and one CD8 memory plate.

Donors comprised only Caucasian adults living in Nashville, Tennessee. Germline loops: CDR1 ENHRY, CDR2 SYGVKD. CDR3 length: 15 residues. V was cut by 5 bases and J by 4 bases, with 16 bases left in between. The rearrangement uses TRBV10-3 and TRBJ2-3, with TRBD2 as a possible D gene (6 bases). This clonotype originated in a man younger than 30 in good health. Specimen: naive CD4+ T cells sorted from blood. Specified subset: CD45RA+ positively selected. CDR3 nucleotide sequence: TGTGCCATCAGTCCTCGGGAGACCGGTGCAGATACGCAGTATTTT. Translating it yields CAISPRETGADTQYF.